This TCR beta chain was obtained from a study of radiation and T cells in renal cell carcinoma. Clones were read by immunoSEQ multiplex PCR, and TCRdb kept only the in-frame ones, dropping some. The table includes some 150,000 clones, roughly 87% detected once. Study-wide findings and caveats: From baseline, blood top tumor clonotypes peaked at 2 weeks post-radiation.

Comments on this clone: No antigen is known for it.

The time point: blood 2 weeks post-SBRT. Specified treatment: 15 Gy SBRT to primary tumor, nephrectomy 4 weeks later. The V gene end was trimmed by 7 bases and the J gene end by 7 bases; junction bases not matched to a gene: 5. There are 12 residues in the CDR3. Per the germline V gene, CDR1 is ENHRY and CDR2 is SYGVKD. The gene calls are TRBV10-3 and TRBJ1-2; 8 positions agree with TRBD1. The sequencing here drew on blood, taken from a patient whose treatment included radiotherapy and nephrectomy. This clonotype was sampled from a woman between 50 and 59 years old with renal cell carcinoma. The CDR3 DNA sequence: TGTGCCATCACTATGGACAGGGTTGGCTACACCTTC. Protein sequence: CAITMDRVGYTF.